The 32 T cell receptor beta chains reported below all come from one sample, sequenced in a study of T cell repertoires in cytomegalovirus infection. Each CDR3 protein gets one entry after TCRdb re-called the reads with MiXCR. The sample carries roughly 500,000 distinct CDR3 sequences, about 11% recorded once. What was sequenced was PBMCs. The source of these receptors is a human donor in good health (CMV status not recorded). Some clones in this sample may be carry-over from other donors' samples.

This clonotype showed up just a few times. This rearrangement joins TRBV29-1 to TRBJ2-7; D may be TRBD2 (5 bases). CDR1 and CDR2 (germline): SQVTM, ANQGSEA. This CDR3 has 12 residues. The V gene lost 7 bases and the J gene lost 3 bases, with 13 bases spanning the gap. The CDR3 spells CSAGRSDYEQYF. DNA for the CDR3: TGCAGCGCCGGACGTAGCGACTACGAGCAGTACTTC.

The table lists this clonotype with many counts. The rearrangement links TRBV12-3 or TRBV12-4 to TRBJ2-7, with TRBD2 matching over 7 bases. The CDR3 contains 12 residues. V gave up 8 bases and J gave up 4 bases; unmatched junction bases: 5. CDR3: CASGGRAYEQYF. In DNA form, the CDR3 reads TGTGCCAGCGGGGGGAGGGCGTACGAGCAGTACTTC.

In this sample, this clonotype turned up a few times. This chain connects TRBV9 to TRBJ1-5; weak D call: TRBD1 (5 bases). Per the germline V gene, CDR1 is SGDLS and CDR2 is YYNGEE. This CDR3 is built from 14 residues. V was shortened by 4 bases and J by 10 bases, with 18 bases between the two germline ends. In nucleotides, the CDR3 is TGTGCCAGCAGCTTCCAGGGCGGTGAGGGACCCCAGCATTTT. Translation gives CASSFQGGEGPQHF.

The genes are TRBV5-1 and TRBJ2-3; possibly TRBD1 or TRBD2 for D (5 bases each). V lost 3 bases and J 2 bases, leaving 16 bases between the germline ends. The CDR3 is 16 amino acids. Per the germline V gene, CDR1 is SGHRS and CDR2 is YFSETQ. CDR3 in amino acids: CASSSGGGPFTDTQYF. Written as DNA, the CDR3 is TGCGCCAGCAGCTCCGGTGGGGGTCCTTTCACAGATACGCAGTATTTT.

This clonotype was detected ten times or more. This rearrangement joins TRBV7-9 to TRBJ2-6; D remains unclear. Trimming left V 2 bases short and J 4 bases short, with 9 bases between. The CDR3 contains 15 residues. Germline CDR1 reads SEHNR; CDR2 reads FQNEAQ (reference sequence). The CDR3 region has the DNA TGTGCCAGCAGCTTATCGTCTGCGGGGGCCAACGTCCTGACTTTC. Translated, it gives CASSLSSAGANVLTF.

This clonotype was seen ten or more times. V and J are TRBV7-9 and TRBJ2-1; D is possibly TRBD2 (6 bases). Trimming removed 4 bases from V and 10 bases from J, with 26 bases in between. The CDR3 is 17 amino acids. Germline V gives CDR1 SEHNR, CDR2 FQNEAQ (reference sequence). This CDR3 reads CASSSPRGIAASSEQFF. As DNA, the CDR3 is TGTGCCAGCAGCTCCCCTCGGGGAATAGCGGCCTCAAGCGAGCAGTTCTTC.

Only a few counts were recorded for this clonotype. The rearrangement links TRBV9 to TRBJ1-3; D gene ambiguous. CDR3 length: 14 amino acids. Trimming shortened V by 0 bases and J by 4 bases, and 8 bases separated the two germline ends. Germline CDR1 SGDLS, CDR2 YYNGEE. DNA for the CDR3: TGTGCCAGCAGCGTAGAACCTGGGGGAAACACCATATATTTT. This encodes CASSVEPGGNTIYF.

This clonotype was counted between two and nine times. The V gene is TRBV14, the J gene TRBJ2-1, with TRBD2 matching 7 bases. The germline CDR1 and CDR2 sequences are SGHDN and FVKESK. This CDR3 comprises 15 residues. Trimming took 3 bases from V and 4 from J; bases not matched to a gene: 6. The CDR3 bases are TGTGCCAGCAGCCATACCAGCGGGATATACAATGAGCAGTTCTTC. Protein: CASSHTSGIYNEQFF.

The chain combines TRBV20-1 with TRBJ1-1; TRBD1 might be the D (5 bases). Germline CDR1 reads DFQATT; CDR2 reads SNEGSKA (reference sequence). There are 13 residues in the CDR3. Trimming removed 5 bases from V and 1 base from J, with 11 bases in between. CDR3 DNA: TGCAGTGCTGAGGGGCAGGGGAACACTGAAGCTTTCTTT. Protein: CSAEGQGNTEAFF.

This clonotype showed up many times. The genes are TRBV7-9 and TRBJ2-7; no clear D. The V and J ends lost 6 bases and 0 bases respectively, with 18 bases between them. Germline-derived CDR1 and CDR2 are SEHNR and FQNEAQ (reference sequence). This CDR3 comprises 16 residues. CDR3 residues: CASSPEGGPSSYEQYF. The CDR3 bases are TGTGCCAGCAGTCCCGAAGGTGGGCCGAGCTCCTACGAGCAGTACTTC.

This clonotype was seen many times. This chain uses TRBV27 with TRBJ1-4, with D unresolved. Per germline, CDR1 MNHEY and CDR2 SMNVEV (reference sequence). The V end was cut by 0 bases, the J end by 7 bases, with 12 bases between. The CDR3 has 15 residues. The CDR3 loop is CASSLSVAGSEKLFF. DNA of the CDR3: TGTGCCAGCAGTTTATCGGTCGCAGGCAGTGAAAAACTGTTTTTT.

This clonotype has a count of ten or more. This chain connects TRBV12-3 or TRBV12-4 to TRBJ1-1; D gene ambiguous. This CDR3 is built from 14 residues. V lost 4 bases, J lost 1 base, and 10 bases lay in between. The CDR3, as DNA: TGTGCCAGCAGTTGGGCCGGCCCGAACACTGAAGCTTTCTTT. Its translation is CASSWAGPNTEAFF.

This clonotype came up many times. The germline gene is not matched at one end of the junction; a read error may be the cause. The rearrangement uses TRBV7-7 and TRBJ2-1, with 9 bases fitting TRBD1. The CDR3 covers 15 residues. CDR1 is SSHAT and CDR2 is FNYEAQ in the germline V gene (reference sequence). In DNA form, the CDR3 reads TGTGCTAGCAGCCCTGGACAGGGGTATAACAATGAGCAGTTCTTC. This encodes CASSPGQGYNNEQFF. Full variable domain (remainder filled in from reference TRBV7-7 and TRBJ2-1): GAGVSQSPRYKVTKRGQDVTLRCDPISSHATLYWYQQALGQGPEFLTYFNYEAQPDKSGLPSDRFSAERPEGSISTLTIQRTEQRDSAMYRCASSPGQGYNNEQFFGPGTRLTVL.

This clonotype came up many times. The gene calls are TRBV7-9 and TRBJ2-7; 8 nucleotides agree with TRBD1. Trimming at V came to 1 base and at J to 0 bases, leaving 5 bases not matched to a gene. Germline V gives CDR1 SEHNR, CDR2 FQNEAQ (reference sequence). This CDR3 has 16 amino acids. CDR3 coding DNA: TGTGCCAGCAGCTTAGAACCGGGACAGGCCTCCTACGAGCAGTACTTC. Translated: CASSLEPGQASYEQYF.

In this sample, this clonotype turned up a few times. The rearrangement joins TRBV20-1 to TRBJ1-3; tentative D call: TRBD1 (5 bases). V gave up 8 bases and J gave up 1 base, with 12 bases separating them. Germline V gene sequence: CDR1 DFQATT, CDR2 SNEGSKA (reference sequence). The CDR3 is 13 amino acids. This CDR3 is CSSWGESGNTIYF. For the CDR3, the DNA is TGCAGTTCATGGGGGGAATCTGGAAACACCATATATTTT.

Many counts were recorded for this clonotype. The chain links TRBV23-1 to TRBJ2-7; 9 nucleotides agree with TRBD1. TRBV23-1 is noted as an ORF with a role that remains uncertain. The ends lost 1 base at V and 0 bases at J; junction bases unmatched: 22. This CDR3 is built from 22 residues. Here the CDR3 reads CASSQYHRNPATGGPSSYEQYF. The CDR3 DNA reads TGCGCCAGCAGTCAATATCACCGTAATCCAGCGACAGGGGGACCAAGCTCCTACGAGCAGTACTTC.

In regard to this clonotype: Just one base apart from a much larger clone, this may be a read error. The J gene is TRBJ2-7, the V gene TRBV5-6; D is ambiguous. Between the trimmed V and J ends, which lost 4 bases and 7 bases, there was a span of 12 bases. The germline CDR1 and CDR2 sequences are SGHDT and YYEEEE. The CDR3 is made up of 12 amino acids. CDR3 loop: CASSVLMEEQYF. CDR3 nucleotides: TGTGCCAGCAGCGTCTTGATGGAGGAGCAGTACTTC.

This clonotype was seen more than once but under ten times. The chain links TRBV18 to TRBJ2-7; 8 nucleotides align to TRBD1. With 2 bases clipped from V and 1 base from J, the junction kept 7 bases outside the gene matches. This CDR3 has 16 amino acids. Per germline, CDR1 KGHSH and CDR2 LQKENI. The CDR3 loop reads CASSPKGQGASYEQYF. The CDR3 DNA is TGTGCCAGCTCACCAAAAGGGCAGGGGGCTTCCTACGAGCAGTACTTC. The full variable domain, its missing parts supplied by reference TRBV18 and TRBJ2-7, is NAGVMQNPRHLVRRRGQEARLRCSPMKGHSHVYWYRQLPEEGLKFMVYLQKENIIDESGMPKERFSAEFPKEGPSILRIQQVVRGDSAAYFCASSPKGQGASYEQYFGPGTRLTVT.

This clonotype was detected many times. The genes are TRBV18 and TRBJ1-1, with D possibly being TRBD1 (5 bases). This CDR3 has 15 residues. V shed 2 bases and J shed 3 bases, with 13 bases lying between them. The germline gives CDR1 KGHSH, CDR2 LQKENI. CDR3 bases: TGTGCCAGCTCACCATTCAGGGTTGGGGACACTGAAGCTTTCTTT. Translated, it gives CASSPFRVGDTEAFF.

This clonotype was detected a few times. DNA for the CDR3: TGTGCCAGCACGGCGGGACAGGGGTATGGCTACACCTTC. The encoded protein is CASTAGQGYGYTF. This rearrangement joins TRBV28 to TRBJ1-2, with 10 bases lining up with TRBD1. V lost 7 bases, J lost 5 bases, and 4 bases stayed unmatched. Germline assignment: CDR1 MDHEN and CDR2 SYDVKM. This CDR3 spans 13 amino acids.

In this sample, this clonotype turned up many times. The J gene is TRBJ2-7, the V gene TRBV20-1; maybe TRBD2 (7 bases). This CDR3 has 15 residues. CDR1 is DFQATT, CDR2 SNEGSKA, per germline (reference sequence). Deletions cut 5 bases from V and 0 bases from J, with 17 bases between. The CDR3 sequence is CSAPRRGADSYEQYF. The CDR3 region has the DNA TGCAGTGCTCCTCGCCGGGGGGCTGACTCCTACGAGCAGTACTTC.

J is TRBJ2-1 and V is TRBV20-1; 9 bases agree with TRBD2. Germline trimming cut 5 bases from V and 11 bases from J; bases unmatched to any gene: 7. The CDR3 sequence is 12 residues long. Germline V gives CDR1 DFQATT, CDR2 SNEGSKA (reference sequence). CDR3 region: CSAPNSGGQQFF. DNA for the CDR3: TGCAGTGCTCCTAATAGCGGGGGCCAGCAGTTCTTC.

This clonotype has a handful of counts. The CDR3 is CASSPSLVNSGNTIYF. The CDR3 DNA reads TGTGCCAGCTCACCAAGTCTGGTTAACTCTGGAAACACCATATATTTT. The genes are TRBV18 and TRBJ1-3; D gene unclear. The CDR3 has 16 residues. Trimming pared 2 bases from V and 0 bases from J, leaving 11 bases between. The V gene's germline CDR1 is KGHSH and CDR2 LQKENI.

V is TRBV2 and J is TRBJ2-2; D unresolved. V lost 0 bases and J lost 4, with 9 bases in between. The CDR3 covers 15 residues. Germline V gene data show CDR1 as SNHLY and CDR2 as FYNNEI. In DNA, the CDR3 is TGTGCCAGCAGTGAAGCTCGTCTACTCACCGGGGAGCTGTTTTTT. This gives the protein CASSEARLLTGELFF.

The CDR3 is CSAIGGTNTGELFF. The DNA of the CDR3 is TGCAGTGCTATTGGGGGAACGAACACCGGGGAGCTGTTTTTT. The rearrangement joins TRBV20-1 to TRBJ2-2; either TRBD1 or TRBD2 may supply D (5 bases each). V gave up 4 bases and J gave up 0 bases, with 9 bases separating them. The CDR3 consists of 14 residues. CDR1 DFQATT and CDR2 SNEGSKA come from the germline V gene (reference sequence).

The rearrangement uses TRBV6-1 and TRBJ1-6; no clear D gene. CDR1 is MNHNS and CDR2 is SASEGT in the germline V gene. The ends were cut back, 7 bases at V and 7 bases at J, with 17 bases in the middle. The CDR3 is made up of 15 amino acids. The CDR3 loop reads CASIRWTGKNSPLHF. The CDR3 DNA follows: TGTGCCAGCATCCGTTGGACGGGAAAGAATTCACCCCTCCACTTT.

This clonotype was recorded a few times. This chain uses TRBV29-1 with TRBJ1-4; D is uncertain. The germline V gene encodes CDR1 SQVTM and CDR2 ANQGSEA. The CDR3 is 11 amino acids. V was pared by 5 bases and J by 8 bases, with 9 bases between. CDR3 region: CSVKSGEKLFF. The CDR3 DNA follows: TGCAGCGTTAAATCTGGGGAAAAACTGTTTTTT.

This clonotype was counted at least ten times. The gene calls are TRBV6-1 and TRBJ1-2; D possibly corresponds to TRBD1 (6 bases). Germline-derived CDR1 and CDR2 are MNHNS and SASEGT. This CDR3 contains 14 residues. V shed 4 bases and J shed 2 bases, with 11 bases lying between them. The DNA of the CDR3 is TGTGCCAGCAGTGTAACAGGGACCAACTATGGCTACACCTTC. It yields the protein CASSVTGTNYGYTF.

This clonotype came up many times. The J gene is TRBJ1-2, the V gene TRBV20-1; 7 bases match TRBD1. The germline CDR1 and CDR2 sequences are DFQATT and SNEGSKA (reference sequence). CDR3 length equals 14 residues. The ends lost 0 bases at V and 3 bases at J; junction bases unmatched: 4. The CDR3 region is CSARDPGTDYGYTF. The CDR3 coding sequence is TGCAGTGCTAGAGATCCCGGGACAGACTATGGCTACACCTTC.

A remark on this clonotype: This may be a read error, as it is one base from a much larger clone. This chain connects TRBV5-5 to TRBJ2-2; no clear D. The CDR3 runs 15 residues. V lost 0 bases and J lost 0, with 6 bases in between. The germline V gene encodes CDR1 SGHKS and CDR2 YYEKEE (reference sequence). The CDR3 sequence: CASSLGHTNTGELFF. For the CDR3, the DNA is TGTGCCAGCAGCTTGGGACACACGAACACCGGGGAGCTGTTTTTT.

This clonotype was counted ten times or more. The chain recombines TRBV20-1 with TRBJ2-2; D may match TRBD1 or TRBD2 (5 bases each). Germline-derived CDR1 and CDR2 are DFQATT and SNEGSKA (reference sequence). Trimming took 3 bases from V and 2 from J, leaving 10 bases between them. CDR3 length equals 14 residues. CDR3 region: CSASKGTNTGELFF. In DNA form, the CDR3 reads TGCAGTGCTAGTAAGGGGACCAACACCGGGGAGCTGTTTTTT.

The table lists this clonotype with many counts. The chain recombines TRBV19 with TRBJ1-1; D uncertain. The V gene lost 6 bases and the J gene lost 1 base, with 12 bases spanning the gap. CDR3 length: 14 residues. Germline lookup yields CDR1 LNHDA and CDR2 SQIVND (reference sequence). The CDR3 sequence is CASRSRRGNTEAFF. The CDR3 coding sequence is TGTGCCAGTAGGTCCCGGAGAGGGAACACTGAAGCTTTCTTT.